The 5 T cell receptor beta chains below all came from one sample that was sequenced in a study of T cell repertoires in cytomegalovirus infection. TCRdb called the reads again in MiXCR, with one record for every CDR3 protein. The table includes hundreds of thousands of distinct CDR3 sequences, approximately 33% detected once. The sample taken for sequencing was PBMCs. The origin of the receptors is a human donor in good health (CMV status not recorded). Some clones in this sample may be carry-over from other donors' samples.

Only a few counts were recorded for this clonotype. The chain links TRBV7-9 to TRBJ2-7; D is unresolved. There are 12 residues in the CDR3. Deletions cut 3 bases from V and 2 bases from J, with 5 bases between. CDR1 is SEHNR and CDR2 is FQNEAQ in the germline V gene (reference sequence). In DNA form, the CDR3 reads TGTGCCAGCAGCTTTCAGGCCTACGAGCAGTACTTC. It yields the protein CASSFQAYEQYF.

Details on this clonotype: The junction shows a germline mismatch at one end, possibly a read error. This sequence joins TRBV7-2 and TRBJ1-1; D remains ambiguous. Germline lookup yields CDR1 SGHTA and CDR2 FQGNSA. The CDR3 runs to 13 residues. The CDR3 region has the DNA TGTGCCAGCAGCTTAGATGGATGGACTGAATCTTTCTTT. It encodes CASSLDGWTESFF.

In nucleotides, the CDR3 is TGTGCCAGCAGAATAAGGGCGGCTGGCTCCTACAATGAGCAGTTCTTC. Its protein is CASRIRAAGSYNEQFF. The V and J genes are TRBV12-3 or TRBV12-4 and TRBJ2-1; no firm D call. The length of the CDR3 is 16 residues. V was trimmed by 6 bases and J by 0 bases, leaving 15 bases between them.

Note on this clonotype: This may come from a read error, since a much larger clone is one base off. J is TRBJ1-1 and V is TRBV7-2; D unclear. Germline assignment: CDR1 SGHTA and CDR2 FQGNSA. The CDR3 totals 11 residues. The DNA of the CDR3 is TGTGCCAGCAGCTTTCGACATGAAGCTTTATTT. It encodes CASSFRHEALF.

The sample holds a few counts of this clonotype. The chain's CDR3 is CASSYSQRGKGAFF. The DNA for the CDR3 is TGTGCCAGCAGTTACAGCCAGAGGGGAAAGGGAGCTTTCTTT. The genes are TRBV6-6 and TRBJ1-1; possibly TRBD1 for D (5 bases). This CDR3 has 14 residues. The V end lost 2 bases, the J end lost 10 bases, and 17 bases lay between the germline ends. Germline V gene lookup returns CDR1 MNHNY and CDR2 SVGAGI (reference sequence).